This T cell receptor beta chain was retrieved from a study of cytomegalovirus exposure and HLA in healthy donors. Across the whole study: A subsequent analysis reported that the 120 validation repertoires were produced on the same platform that had also been used for the 666 first-cohort repertoires. Broader study findings: Cytomegalovirus-associated status was assigned to roughly 160 TCR beta chains.

This table comes from immunoSEQ multiplex PCR, and its TCRdb copy is limited to in-frame clones, with some not included. The sample carries about 170,000 clones, approximately 86% recorded once. Among the roughly 120 subjects of the validation cohort, separate from the roughly 650-subject first cohort, were the donors. Germline values: CDR1 LGHNA, CDR2 YSLEER. The length of the CDR3 is 16 residues. J gave up 6 bases and V 4 bases, and 11 bases lay outside the gene matches. This clone appeared once. The antigen remains unidentified. Material for sequencing was PBMCs. The chain has TRBV4-3 and TRBJ2-1, with 8 bases fitting TRBD2. This receptor was obtained from a woman aged 18-29 years in good health and CMV-seronegative. CDR3 protein: CASSPIISGISNEQFF. CDR3 sequence (DNA): TGCGCCAGCAGCCCAATAATTAGCGGGATAAGCAATGAGCAGTTCTTC.